The sequence of this TCR beta chain was determined in a study of cytomegalovirus exposure and HLA in healthy donors. V lost 2 bases and J lost 7; bases outside the gene matches: 7. The CDR3 totals 14 residues. The germline V gene encodes CDR1 MNHEY and CDR2 SVGAGI. PCR involved 60 Vbeta and 13 Jbeta primers. Profiling relied on immunoSEQ multiplex PCR, and the TCRdb table lists in-frame clones only, not all of them. The table includes about 80,000 clones, 65% to 80% detected once. Sequencing was performed on PBMCs. The clonotype comes from a human donor in good health. The chain recombines TRBV6-5 with TRBJ1-2, with 7 bases matching TRBD1. The CDR3 region has the DNA TGTGCCAGCAGTTACGGGGGCAGGGGGTTTGGCTACACCTTC. Amino acid sequence: CASSYGGRGFGYTF.